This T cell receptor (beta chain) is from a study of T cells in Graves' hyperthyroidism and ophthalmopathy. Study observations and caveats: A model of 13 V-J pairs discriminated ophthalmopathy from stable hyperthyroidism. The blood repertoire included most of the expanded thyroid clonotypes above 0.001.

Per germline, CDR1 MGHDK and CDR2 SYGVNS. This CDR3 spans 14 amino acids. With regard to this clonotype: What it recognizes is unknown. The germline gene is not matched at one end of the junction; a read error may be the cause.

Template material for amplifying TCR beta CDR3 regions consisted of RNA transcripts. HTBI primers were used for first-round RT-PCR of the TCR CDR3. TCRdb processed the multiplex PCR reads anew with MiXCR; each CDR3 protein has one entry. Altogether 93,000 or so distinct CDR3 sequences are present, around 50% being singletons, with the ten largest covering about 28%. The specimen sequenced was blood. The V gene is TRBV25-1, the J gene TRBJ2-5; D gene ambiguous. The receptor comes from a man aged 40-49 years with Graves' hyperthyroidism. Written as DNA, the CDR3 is TGTGCCAGCAGTGTGTGGAACGACCGAGAGACCCGGTACTTC. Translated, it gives CASSVWNDRETRYF.